The rows below give T cell receptor beta chains drawn from one sample of a study of long-term antiretroviral therapy in people with HIV. Measured with immunoSEQ multiplex PCR; TCRdb has only the in-frame clones, and not every one. This table holds tens of thousands of clones, around 79% found once. The input for sequencing was unsorted PBMCs, taken 1.9 years after starting antiretroviral therapy. The receptors were gathered from a man between 18 and 29 years old with HIV. Each CDR3 is given without its conserved first and last residue. Rows may omit the clone size; those that give it use once, few, many or a size class.

v_call	j_call	clone_size	cdr3_aa
TRBV7-2	TRBJ2-3	NA	ASGGGVLNTQY
TRBV19	TRBJ2-5	NA	ASTGTGGETQY
TRBV4-1	TRBJ2-1	NA	ASSLYSRDEQF
TRBV2	TRBJ1-1	NA	ASNPSGDMNTEAF
TRBV7-9	TRBJ2-3	NA	ASSQSSGGAPDTQY
TRBV19	TRBJ2-1	NA	ASSMSTGTYNEQF
TRBV2	TRBJ1-2	NA	ASQVQGTGYT
TRBV5-4	TRBJ1-3	NA	ASSRGTGGGGNTIY
TRBV5-4	TRBJ2-5	NA	ASSLHGTSQETQY
TRBV4-1	TRBJ2-6	NA	ASSQAIIQANVLT
TRBV7-9	TRBJ2-5	once	ASSSQSTGAQETQY